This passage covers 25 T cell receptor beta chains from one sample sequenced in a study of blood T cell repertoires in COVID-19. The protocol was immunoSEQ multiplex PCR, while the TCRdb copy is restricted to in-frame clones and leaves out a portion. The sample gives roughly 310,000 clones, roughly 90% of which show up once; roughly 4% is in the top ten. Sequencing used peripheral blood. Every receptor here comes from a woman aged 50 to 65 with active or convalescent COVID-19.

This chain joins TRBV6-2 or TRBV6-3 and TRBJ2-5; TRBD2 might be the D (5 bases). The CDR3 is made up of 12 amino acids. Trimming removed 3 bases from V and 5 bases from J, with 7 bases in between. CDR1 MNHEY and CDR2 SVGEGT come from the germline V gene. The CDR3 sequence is CASSYVAETQYF. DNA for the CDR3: TGTGCCAGCAGTTATGTAGCGGAGACCCAGTACTTC.

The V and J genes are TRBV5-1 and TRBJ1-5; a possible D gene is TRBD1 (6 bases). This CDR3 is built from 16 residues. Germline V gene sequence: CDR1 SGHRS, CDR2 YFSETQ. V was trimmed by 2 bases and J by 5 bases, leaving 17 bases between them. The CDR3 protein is CASSLGIQGADQPQHF. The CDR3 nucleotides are TGCGCCAGCAGCTTAGGTATACAGGGTGCCGATCAGCCCCAGCATTTT.

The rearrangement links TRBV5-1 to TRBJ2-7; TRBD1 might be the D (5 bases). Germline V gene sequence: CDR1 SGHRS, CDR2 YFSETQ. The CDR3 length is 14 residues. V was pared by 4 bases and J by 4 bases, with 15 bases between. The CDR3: CASSTSTDPYEQYF. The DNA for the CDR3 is TGCGCCAGCAGCACCTCGACAGACCCTTACGAGCAGTACTTC.

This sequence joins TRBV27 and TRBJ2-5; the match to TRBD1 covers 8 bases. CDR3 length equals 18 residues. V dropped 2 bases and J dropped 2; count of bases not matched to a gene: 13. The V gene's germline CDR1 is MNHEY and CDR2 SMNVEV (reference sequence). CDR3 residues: CASSLRAGGLQRQETQYF. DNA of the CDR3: TGTGCCAGCAGTTTAAGGGCAGGGGGCCTACAAAGACAAGAGACCCAGTACTTC.

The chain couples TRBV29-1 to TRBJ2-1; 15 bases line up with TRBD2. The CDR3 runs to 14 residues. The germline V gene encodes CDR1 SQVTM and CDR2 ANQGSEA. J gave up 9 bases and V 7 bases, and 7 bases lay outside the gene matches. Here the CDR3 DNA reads TGCAGCGACGGACTAGCGGGAGGGCCGGGTGAGCAGTTCTTC. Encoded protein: CSDGLAGGPGEQFF.

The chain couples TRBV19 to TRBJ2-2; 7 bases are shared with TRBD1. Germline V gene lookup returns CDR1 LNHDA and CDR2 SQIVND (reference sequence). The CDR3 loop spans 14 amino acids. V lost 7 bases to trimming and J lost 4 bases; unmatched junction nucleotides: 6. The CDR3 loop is CASNRQGRTGELFF. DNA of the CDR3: TGTGCCAGTAATCGACAGGGACGCACCGGGGAGCTGTTTTTT.

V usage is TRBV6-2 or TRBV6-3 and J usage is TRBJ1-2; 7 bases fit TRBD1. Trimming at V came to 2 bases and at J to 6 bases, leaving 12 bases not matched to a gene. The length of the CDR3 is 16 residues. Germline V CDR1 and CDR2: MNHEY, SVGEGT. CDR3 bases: TGTGCCAGCAGTTACCACCAGGCACAGGGGCTACATGGCTACACCTTC. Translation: CASSYHQAQGLHGYTF.

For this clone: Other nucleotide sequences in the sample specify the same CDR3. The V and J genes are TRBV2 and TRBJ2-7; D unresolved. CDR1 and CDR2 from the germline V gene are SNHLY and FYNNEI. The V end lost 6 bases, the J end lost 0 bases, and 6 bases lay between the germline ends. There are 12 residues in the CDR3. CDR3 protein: CASSLSSYEQYF. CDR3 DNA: TGTGCCAGCAGCCTGAGCTCCTACGAGCAGTACTTC.

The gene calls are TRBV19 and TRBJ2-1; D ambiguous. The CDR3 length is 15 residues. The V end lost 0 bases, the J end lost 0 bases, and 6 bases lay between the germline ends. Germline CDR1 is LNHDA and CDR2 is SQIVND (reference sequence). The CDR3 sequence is CASSIEPHSYNEQFF. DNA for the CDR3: TGTGCCAGTAGTATAGAACCACACTCCTACAATGAGCAGTTCTTC.

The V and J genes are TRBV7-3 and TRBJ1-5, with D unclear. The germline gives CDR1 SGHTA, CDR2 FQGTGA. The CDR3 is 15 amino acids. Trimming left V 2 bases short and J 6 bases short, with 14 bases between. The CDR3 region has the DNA TGTGCCAGCAGCTTAGGTGAGGGTCCAGGTCAGCCCCAGCATTTT. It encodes CASSLGEGPGQPQHF.

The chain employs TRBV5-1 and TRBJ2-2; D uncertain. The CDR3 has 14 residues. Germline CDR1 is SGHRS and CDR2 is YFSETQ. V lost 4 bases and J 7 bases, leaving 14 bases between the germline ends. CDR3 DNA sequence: TGCGCCAGCAGCAGCAGCGTGTTGAGCGGGGAGCTGTTTTTT. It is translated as CASSSSVLSGELFF.

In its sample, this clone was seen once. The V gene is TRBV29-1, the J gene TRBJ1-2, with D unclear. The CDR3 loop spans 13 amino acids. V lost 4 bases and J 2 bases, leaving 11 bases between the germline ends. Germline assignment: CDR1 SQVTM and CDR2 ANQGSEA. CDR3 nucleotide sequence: TGCAGCGTTGTGCTGCCGGGAAACTATGGCTACACCTTC. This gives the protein CSVVLPGNYGYTF.

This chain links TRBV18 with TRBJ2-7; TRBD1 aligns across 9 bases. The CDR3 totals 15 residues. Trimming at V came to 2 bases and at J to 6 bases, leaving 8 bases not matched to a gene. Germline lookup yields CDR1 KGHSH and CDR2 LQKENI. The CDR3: CASSPGQGNIGEQYF. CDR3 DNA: TGTGCCAGCTCACCAGGACAGGGGAATATCGGCGAGCAGTACTTC. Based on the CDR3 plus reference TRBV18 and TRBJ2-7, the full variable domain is NAGVMQNPRHLVRRRGQEARLRCSPMKGHSHVYWYRQLPEEGLKFMVYLQKENIIDESGMPKERFSAEFPKEGPSILRIQQVVRGDSAAYFCASSPGQGNIGEQYFGPGTRLTVT.

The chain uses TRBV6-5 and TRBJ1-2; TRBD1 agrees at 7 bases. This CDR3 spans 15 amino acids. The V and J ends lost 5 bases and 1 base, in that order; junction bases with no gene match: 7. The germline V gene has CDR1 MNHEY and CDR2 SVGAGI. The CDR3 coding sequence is TGTGCCAGCAGTCCCTGGGACAGTAGTAACTATGGCTACACCTTC. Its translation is CASSPWDSSNYGYTF.

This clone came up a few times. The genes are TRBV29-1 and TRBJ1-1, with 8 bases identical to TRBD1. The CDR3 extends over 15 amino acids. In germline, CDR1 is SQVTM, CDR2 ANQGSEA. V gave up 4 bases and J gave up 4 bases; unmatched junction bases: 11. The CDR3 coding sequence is TGCAGCGTTGGGACAGGGCTAGTTGGTGGCACTGAAGCTTTCTTT. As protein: CSVGTGLVGGTEAFF.

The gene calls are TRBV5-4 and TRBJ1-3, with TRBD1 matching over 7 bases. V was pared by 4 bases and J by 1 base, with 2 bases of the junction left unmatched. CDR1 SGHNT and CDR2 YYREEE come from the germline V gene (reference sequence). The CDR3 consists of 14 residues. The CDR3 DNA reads TGTGCCAGCAGCATGACAGGGTCTGGAAACACCATATATTTT. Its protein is CASSMTGSGNTIYF. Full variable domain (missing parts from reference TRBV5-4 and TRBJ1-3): ETGVTQSPTHLIKTRGQQVTLRCSSQSGHNTVSWYQQALGQGPQFIFQYYREEENGRGNFPPRFSGLQFPNYSSELNVNALELDDSALYLCASSMTGSGNTIYFGEGSWLTVV.

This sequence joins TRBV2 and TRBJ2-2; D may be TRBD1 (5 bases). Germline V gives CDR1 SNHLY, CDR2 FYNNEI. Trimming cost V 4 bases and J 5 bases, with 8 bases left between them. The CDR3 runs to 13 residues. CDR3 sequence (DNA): TGTGCCAGCAGTGTGGCAGGGACCGGGGAGCTGTTTTTT. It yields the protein CASSVAGTGELFF.

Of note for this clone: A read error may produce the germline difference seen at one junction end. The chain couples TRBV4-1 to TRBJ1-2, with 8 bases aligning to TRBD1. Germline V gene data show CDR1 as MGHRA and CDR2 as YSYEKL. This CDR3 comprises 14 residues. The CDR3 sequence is CASSQAGQGYGYTF. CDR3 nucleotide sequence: TGCGCCAGCAGTCAAGCAGGACAGGGCTATGGCTACACCTTC.

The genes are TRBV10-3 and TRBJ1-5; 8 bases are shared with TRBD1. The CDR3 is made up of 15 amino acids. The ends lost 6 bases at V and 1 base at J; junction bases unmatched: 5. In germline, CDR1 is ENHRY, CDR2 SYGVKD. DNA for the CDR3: TGTGCCATCAGCAAGGACAGGGAGAGCAATCAGCCCCAGCATTTT. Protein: CAISKDRESNQPQHF.

The CDR3 loop reads CAAQLATNEKLFF. CDR3 DNA sequence: TGTGCCGCACAGCTTGCAACTAATGAAAAACTGTTTTTT. The rearrangement uses TRBV10-3 and TRBJ1-4; D remains unclear. Trimming pared 11 bases from V and 0 bases from J, leaving 10 bases between. Germline V CDR1 and CDR2: ENHRY, SYGVKD. The CDR3 runs 13 residues.

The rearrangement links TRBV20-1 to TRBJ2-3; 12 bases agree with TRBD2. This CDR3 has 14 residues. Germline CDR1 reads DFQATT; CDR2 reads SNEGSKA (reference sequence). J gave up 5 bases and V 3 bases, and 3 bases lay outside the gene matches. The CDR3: CSASASGRGDTQYF. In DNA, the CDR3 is TGCAGTGCTAGTGCTAGCGGGAGGGGAGATACGCAGTATTTT.

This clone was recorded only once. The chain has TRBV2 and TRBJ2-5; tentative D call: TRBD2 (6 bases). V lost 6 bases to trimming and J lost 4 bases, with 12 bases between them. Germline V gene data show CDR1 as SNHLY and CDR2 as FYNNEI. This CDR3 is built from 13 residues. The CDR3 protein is CASSLLAPETQYF. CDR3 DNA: TGTGCCAGCAGCCTTCTAGCGCCAGAGACCCAGTACTTC.

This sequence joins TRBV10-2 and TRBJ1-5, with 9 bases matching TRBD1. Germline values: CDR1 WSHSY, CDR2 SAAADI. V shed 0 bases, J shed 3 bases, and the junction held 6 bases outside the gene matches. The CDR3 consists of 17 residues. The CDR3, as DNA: TGCGCCAGCAGTGAGTCGCATGACAGGGGGTTCAATCAGCCCCAGCATTTT. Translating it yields CASSESHDRGFNQPQHF.

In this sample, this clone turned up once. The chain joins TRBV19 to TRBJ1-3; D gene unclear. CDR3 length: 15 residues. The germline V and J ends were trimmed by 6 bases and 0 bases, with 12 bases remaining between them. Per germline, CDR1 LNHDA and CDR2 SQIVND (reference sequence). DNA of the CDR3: TGTGCCAGTAGCGCCGGGGTAGACTCTGGAAACACCATATATTTT. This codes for CASSAGVDSGNTIYF.

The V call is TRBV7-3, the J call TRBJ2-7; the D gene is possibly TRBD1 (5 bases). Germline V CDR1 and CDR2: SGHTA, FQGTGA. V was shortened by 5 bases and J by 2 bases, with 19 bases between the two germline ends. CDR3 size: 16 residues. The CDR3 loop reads CASSHTPGTGAYEQYF. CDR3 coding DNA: TGTGCCAGCAGCCATACCCCGGGTACAGGAGCCTACGAGCAGTACTTC.